This TCR beta chain derives from a study of blood T cell repertoires in COVID-19. V was shortened by 4 bases and J by 3 bases, with 13 bases between the two germline ends. Germline-derived CDR1 and CDR2 are SGHDT and YYEEEE. The CDR3 runs 15 residues. Sequencing used immunoSEQ multiplex PCR; TCRdb keeps in-frame clones, though not all of them. This table has approximately 230,000 clones, more than 60% appearing once. This chain joins TRBV5-6 and TRBJ2-2; D is perhaps TRBD1 (5 bases). The sample was peripheral blood. This sequence was found in a woman aged 40 to 50 with active or convalescent COVID-19. In DNA, the CDR3 is TGTGCCAGCAGCCCTGGCGTAGGGGACACCGGGGAGCTGTTTTTT. Translated, it gives CASSPGVGDTGELFF.